Presented here are 29 T cell receptor beta chains from one specimen sequenced in a study of technical replicates of blood from a handful of donors. Profiled with immunoSEQ multiplex PCR; TCRdb holds only in-frame clones, not every one. The sample lists over 75,000 clones, around 95% occurring once. Sequencing was done on a sample of T cells isolated from PBMCs. The receptors derive from a human donor in good health.

The chain links TRBV10-3 to TRBJ1-5; D is unresolved. Germline V gene sequence: CDR1 ENHRY, CDR2 SYGVKD. V was pared by 6 bases and J by 4 bases, with 7 bases between. The length of the CDR3 is 12 residues. Here the CDR3 reads CAISPTNQPQHF. CDR3 sequence (DNA): TGTGCCATCAGCCCGACTAATCAGCCCCAGCATTTT.

The V and J genes are TRBV5-4 and TRBJ2-7, with 8 bases that match TRBD2. With 4 bases clipped from V and 3 bases from J, the junction kept 3 bases outside the gene matches. The CDR3 contains 13 residues. CDR1 is SGHNT and CDR2 is YYREEE in the germline V gene (reference sequence). DNA of the CDR3: TGTGCCAGCAGCCCCGGGGGGGACTACGAGCAGTACTTC. Encoded protein: CASSPGGDYEQYF.

V gene TRBV19 combines with J gene TRBJ2-7; D remains unclear. Germline V gene data show CDR1 as LNHDA and CDR2 as SQIVND (reference sequence). Trimming pared 5 bases from V and 0 bases from J, leaving 11 bases between. The CDR3 is 14 amino acids. The CDR3: CASSAVAGSYEQYF. The CDR3 coding sequence is TGTGCCAGTAGTGCAGTGGCAGGCTCCTACGAGCAGTACTTC.

V gene TRBV19 combines with J gene TRBJ2-1; perhaps TRBD2 as D (5 bases). Germline CDR1 is LNHDA and CDR2 is SQIVND (reference sequence). Trimming took off 3 bases at V and 7 bases at J, with 10 bases between the two ends. This CDR3 contains 13 residues. In nucleotides, the CDR3 is TGTGCCAGTAGTATTCAGAGGGTAAATGAGCAGTTCTTC. It encodes CASSIQRVNEQFF. The full variable domain, its missing parts supplied by reference TRBV19 and TRBJ2-1, is DGGITQSPKYLFRKEGQNVTLSCEQNLNHDAMYWYRQDPGQGLRLIYYSQIVNDFQKGDIAEGYSVSREKKESFPLTVTSAQKNPTAFYLCASSIQRVNEQFFGPGTRLTVL.

V and J are TRBV27 and TRBJ2-5, with 12 bases identical to TRBD2. The CDR3 has 15 amino acids. V was clipped by 7 bases and J by 5 bases; unmatched bases: 8. Germline CDR1 reads MNHEY; CDR2 reads SMNVEV (reference sequence). The CDR3 sequence is CASTHLAGGLETQYF. The CDR3 DNA reads TGTGCCAGCACCCACCTAGCGGGAGGGCTGGAGACCCAGTACTTC.

The chain links TRBV6-5 to TRBJ2-7; 8 nucleotides align to TRBD1. The CDR3 is 13 amino acids. Germline V gives CDR1 MNHEY, CDR2 SVGAGI. The V and J ends lost 6 bases and 1 base, in that order; junction bases with no gene match: 2. Written as DNA, the CDR3 is TGTGCCAGCAGCAGGGGGCCATCCTACGAGCAGTACTTC. Protein sequence: CASSRGPSYEQYF.

The chain couples TRBV6-5 to TRBJ1-2, with D hard to call. This CDR3 is built from 12 residues. V was pared by 5 bases and J by 4 bases, with 8 bases between. Per the germline V gene, CDR1 is MNHEY and CDR2 is SVGAGI. As DNA, the CDR3 is TGTGCCAGCAGTAACACCATCTATGGCTACACCTTC. Residues: CASSNTIYGYTF.

This rearrangement joins TRBV19 to TRBJ1-5; maybe TRBD1 (5 bases). The CDR3 extends over 14 amino acids. CDR1 LNHDA and CDR2 SQIVND come from the germline V gene (reference sequence). The V gene lost 7 bases and the J gene lost 0 bases, with 10 bases spanning the gap. The CDR3 DNA is TGTGCCAGTACTCAAGGGGCTAGCAATCAGCCCCAGCATTTT. Protein sequence: CASTQGASNQPQHF.

The chain recombines TRBV11-2 with TRBJ2-3; 10 bases fit TRBD2. Germline CDR1 reads SGHAT; CDR2 reads FQNNGV. The J segment lost 2 bases and the V segment lost 4 bases, leaving 6 bases of the junction unmatched. CDR3 length: 16 residues. CDR3 DNA sequence: TGTGCCAGCAGCTGGGGGACTAGCGAGGTCACAGATACGCAGTATTTT. Its translation is CASSWGTSEVTDTQYF.

V is TRBV5-1 and J is TRBJ1-2; D is undetermined. The length of the CDR3 is 15 residues. Germline V gene sequence: CDR1 SGHRS, CDR2 YFSETQ. The V and J ends lost 4 bases and 4 bases respectively, with 17 bases between them. The CDR3 loop is CASSGSPQDSYGYTF. For the CDR3, the DNA is TGCGCCAGCAGCGGATCGCCTCAGGATTCCTATGGCTACACCTTC.

The chain couples TRBV5-6 to TRBJ1-1; D possibly corresponds to TRBD1 (5 bases). The CDR3 runs to 11 residues. V was pared by 4 bases and J by 8 bases, with 9 bases between. The germline V gene encodes CDR1 SGHDT and CDR2 YYEEEE. As DNA, the CDR3 is TGTGCCAGCAGCGCGGCAGGGGAAGCTTTCTTT. This sequence encodes CASSAAGEAFF.

V gene TRBV19 combines with J gene TRBJ1-5, with D perhaps matching TRBD1 (5 bases). V gave up 7 bases and J gave up 3 bases, with 13 bases separating them. The CDR3 has 14 amino acids. Germline assignment: CDR1 LNHDA and CDR2 SQIVND (reference sequence). The CDR3 nucleotides read TGTGCCAGTAACACCGGGGGATACAATCAGCCCCAGCATTTT. Translation gives CASNTGGYNQPQHF.

Remarks on this clone: A junction boundary mismatches the germline segment, possibly from a read error. The chain is built from TRBV7-9 and TRBJ1-2; no reliable D call. Germline CDR1 SEHNR, CDR2 FQNEAQ (reference sequence). The CDR3 is 10 residues long. CDR3 sequence reads: CASSLFESSF. In nucleotides, the CDR3 is TGTGCCAGCAGCTTATTCGAGAGCTCCTTC.

This clone appeared a single time. V gene TRBV11-3 combines with J gene TRBJ2-1; TRBD2 matches at 10 bases. Trimming took 0 bases from V and 8 from J; bases not matched to a gene: 1. This CDR3 has 14 amino acids. In germline, CDR1 is SGHNT, CDR2 YENEEA. CDR3 amino acids: CASSLEGLAYEQFF. The CDR3 DNA follows: TGTGCCAGCAGCTTAGAGGGACTAGCGTATGAGCAGTTCTTC.

The chain combines TRBV18 with TRBJ1-2; 7 bases are shared with TRBD1. The V and J ends lost 2 bases and 8 bases, in that order; junction bases with no gene match: 11. CDR1 and CDR2 from the germline V gene are KGHSH and LQKENI. CDR3 length: 15 residues. CDR3 DNA sequence: TGTGCCAGCTCACCAGGGGACAGCGACGTTTTCGGCTACACCTTC. This encodes CASSPGDSDVFGYTF. Looking up the rest from reference TRBV18 and TRBJ1-2 gives the full variable domain: NAGVMQNPRHLVRRRGQEARLRCSPMKGHSHVYWYRQLPEEGLKFMVYLQKENIIDESGMPKERFSAEFPKEGPSILRIQQVVRGDSAAYFCASSPGDSDVFGYTFGSGTRLTVV.

V is TRBV5-1 and J is TRBJ2-5; TRBD1 might be the D (5 bases). Per the germline V gene, CDR1 is SGHRS and CDR2 is YFSETQ. CDR3 length: 13 residues. Trimming pared 6 bases from V and 1 base from J, leaving 10 bases between. The CDR3 coding sequence is TGCGCCAGCACCCCCGACAGCCAAGAGACCCAGTACTTC. Amino acid sequence: CASTPDSQETQYF.

The J gene is TRBJ2-7, the V gene TRBV6-5, with TRBD1 matching 10 bases. V dropped 6 bases and J dropped 5; count of bases not matched to a gene: 4. The CDR3 length is 13 residues. CDR1 is MNHEY, CDR2 SVGAGI, per germline. CDR3 in amino acids: CASRAGTGDEQYF. In nucleotides, the CDR3 is TGTGCCAGCAGGGCCGGGACAGGGGACGAGCAGTACTTC.

V gene TRBV15 combines with J gene TRBJ1-1; D is ambiguous. V was shortened by 0 bases and J by 6 bases, with 14 bases between the two germline ends. Germline lookup yields CDR1 LNHNV and CDR2 YYDKDF (reference sequence). The length of the CDR3 is 15 residues. CDR3 in amino acids: CATSRDQSRRAEAFF. In DNA, the CDR3 is TGTGCCACCAGCAGAGATCAAAGCAGGAGGGCTGAAGCTTTCTTT. Full variable domain (rest looked up from reference TRBV15 and TRBJ1-1): DAMVIQNPRYQVTQFGKPVTLSCSQTLNHNVMYWYQQKSSQAPKLLFHYYDKDFNNEADTPDNFQSRRPNTSFCFLDIRSPGLGDTAMYLCATSRDQSRRAEAFFGQGTRLTVV.

The chain uses TRBV28 and TRBJ1-1, with 9 bases that match TRBD1. The CDR3 loop spans 14 amino acids. V lost 1 base to trimming and J lost 5 bases; unmatched junction nucleotides: 2. CDR1 MDHEN and CDR2 SYDVKM come from the germline V gene. CDR3 region: CASSLSGTGTEAFF. The CDR3, as DNA: TGTGCCAGCAGTTTATCCGGGACAGGGACTGAAGCTTTCTTT.

The chain carries TRBV4-2 and TRBJ2-2; D uncertain. Germline values: CDR1 LGHNA, CDR2 YNFKEQ. This CDR3 comprises 14 residues. V shed 6 bases and J shed 1 base, with 9 bases lying between them. The CDR3 DNA reads as TGTGCCAGCAGTAACAATTTGAACACCGGGGAGCTGTTTTTT. It is translated as CASSNNLNTGELFF.

The rearrangement joins TRBV4-1 to TRBJ1-3; the D gene is possibly TRBD1 (5 bases). The V and J ends lost 4 bases and 0 bases respectively, with 13 bases between them. This CDR3 has 16 amino acids. Germline CDR1 reads MGHRA; CDR2 reads YSYEKL. As DNA, the CDR3 is TGCGCCAGCAGCCCGGCCCAGGGTCTCTCTGGAAACACCATATATTTT. Translating it yields CASSPAQGLSGNTIYF.

CDR3 loop: CSVEGPRPYEQYF. CDR3 nucleotide sequence: TGCAGCGTTGAAGGGCCACGTCCCTACGAGCAGTACTTC. The gene calls are TRBV29-1 and TRBJ2-7; the D is unclear. The V end lost 1 base, the J end lost 2 bases, and 9 bases lay between the germline ends. The germline CDR1 and CDR2 sequences are SQVTM and ANQGSEA. CDR3 size: 13 residues.

The chain joins TRBV4-2 to TRBJ1-1; 8 bases match TRBD1. Germline CDR1 LGHNA, CDR2 YNFKEQ. V shed 4 bases and J 4 bases; nucleotides not matched to a gene: 11. This CDR3 spans 16 amino acids. The CDR3 DNA sequence: TGTGCCAGCAGCCCAAGAGGACTAACAGGGGGCACTGAAGCTTTCTTT. It translates to CASSPRGLTGGTEAFF.

The chain employs TRBV2 and TRBJ1-3, with D possibly TRBD1 on 5 matching bases. CDR1 is SNHLY and CDR2 is FYNNEI in the germline V gene. This CDR3 has 12 residues. Trimming left V 7 bases short and J 4 bases short, with 8 bases between. CDR3 bases: TGTGCCAGCATAAAGGGGGGAAACACCATATATTTT. This sequence encodes CASIKGGNTIYF.

The CDR3 spells CASSTGFSYEQYF. Here the CDR3 DNA reads TGTGCCAGCAGTACAGGGTTCTCCTACGAGCAGTACTTC. This chain connects TRBV27 to TRBJ2-7; possibly TRBD1 for D (6 bases). Deletions cut 5 bases from V and 0 bases from J, with 8 bases between. There are 13 residues in the CDR3. From germline, CDR1 is MNHEY and CDR2 SMNVEV (reference sequence).

The rearrangement joins TRBV27 to TRBJ2-7, with 10 bases lining up with TRBD2. This CDR3 has 14 amino acids. Germline assignment: CDR1 MNHEY and CDR2 SMNVEV (reference sequence). V trimming: 3 bases; J trimming: 2 bases; junction bases outside the gene matches: 1. The CDR3 region has the DNA TGTGCCAGCAGTTTCAGCGGGAGGGCCTACGAGCAGTACTTC. Its protein product is CASSFSGRAYEQYF.

The V call is TRBV27, the J call TRBJ2-7, with D uncertain. The CDR3 loop spans 13 amino acids. The germline V gene has CDR1 MNHEY and CDR2 SMNVEV (reference sequence). V lost 5 bases and J 0 bases, leaving 8 bases between the germline ends. The CDR3 DNA reads as TGTGCCAGCAGTCCTGAGAGCTCCTACGAGCAGTACTTC. Translation gives CASSPESSYEQYF.

V gene TRBV5-4 combines with J gene TRBJ2-7; maybe TRBD1 (6 bases). The germline V and J ends were trimmed by 2 bases and 4 bases, with 10 bases remaining between them. The CDR3 is 13 amino acids. Germline assignment: CDR1 SGHNT and CDR2 YYREEE (reference sequence). CDR3 sequence: CASSLQGTYEQYF. CDR3 nucleotides: TGTGCCAGCAGCTTACAGGGAACATACGAGCAGTACTTC. Drawing the rest from reference TRBV5-4 and TRBJ2-7, the complete variable domain is ETGVTQSPTHLIKTRGQQVTLRCSSQSGHNTVSWYQQALGQGPQFIFQYYREEENGRGNFPPRFSGLQFPNYSSELNVNALELDDSALYLCASSLQGTYEQYFGPGTRLTVT.

This clone appeared once. The chain uses TRBV5-6 and TRBJ2-7; no reliable D call. V was shortened by 4 bases and J by 6 bases, with 14 bases between the two germline ends. The CDR3 is 13 residues long. The V gene's germline CDR1 is SGHDT and CDR2 YYEEEE. In DNA, the CDR3 is TGTGCCAGCAGCGCTACTACGGCTTTCGAGCAGTACTTC. Protein sequence: CASSATTAFEQYF. The entire variable domain, with the rest obtained from reference TRBV5-6 and TRBJ2-7, is as follows: DAGVTQSPTHLIKTRGQQVTLRCSPKSGHDTVSWYQQALGQGPQFIFQYYEEEERQRGNFPDRFSGHQFPNYSSELNVNALLLGDSALYLCASSATTAFEQYFGPGTRLTVT.